A selection of T cell receptor beta chains follows, all from one sample in a study of shared clonotypes between healthy human individuals. Profiling relied on immunoSEQ multiplex PCR, and the TCRdb table lists in-frame clones only, not all of them. The sample yields about 550,000 clones, around 95% seen once. The sequencing sample was made of naive CD8+ T cells sorted from blood. The receptor source for this set is a woman aged 25 to 45 in good health. Both conserved end residues are part of each CDR3. A D gene is named only where the DNA matches it firmly. Expanded clones are given a class, and other clones once, few, many or no size at all.

TRBV27	-	-	CASSFTGVRDEQYF
TRBV29-1	-	-	CSVETESSYNEQFF
TRBV7-9	few	-	CASSLAGDEAFF
TRBV27	once	-	CASSQIGTTEQYF
TRBV27	-	TRBD1	CASSPGQSNEKLFF
TRBV7-8	-	TRBD2	CASSPLLAGAGRGDTQYF
TRBV19	-	TRBD2	CASGWTSGNTGELFF
TRBV19	-	TRBD2	CASSSRGGNEYEQYF
TRBV9	-	-	CASSAYAAREKLFF
TRBV19	-	TRBD1	CASRPGQGTQYVQFF
TRBV6-5	-	TRBD1	CASSYTWDRDGYTF
TRBV27	-	TRBD2	CASSLAGEWYEQYF
TRBV27	-	TRBD1	CASSLGTANSYNEQFF
TRBV19	once	-	CASSIRTGVEPQHF
TRBV7-6	-	-	CASSLDGPLYEQYF
TRBV5-4	-	TRBD1	CASSTGASSYEQYF
TRBV7-7	-	-	CASSLVQGAEQFF
TRBV29-1	-	-	CSVEDQDYANTGELFF
TRBV11-2	-	-	CASSLTANYGYTF
TRBV28	once	TRBD2	CASSFNSGISYNEQFF
TRBV28	-	TRBD2	CASRELTSGSYEQYF
TRBV2	-	TRBD1	CASRPSTGAAYEQYF
TRBV10-3	-	-	CAISDSSEQYF